This T cell receptor (beta chain) was obtained from a study of regulatory T cells in long-lasting Graves disease. Documented time point: newly diagnosed GD, antithyroid drugs for less than 3 months. There was RNA extracted from PBMCs, and the TCR library was made from it. The CDR3 contains 14 residues. V was cut by 2 bases and J by 3 bases, with 10 bases left in between. The germline V gene encodes CDR1 SNHLY and CDR2 FYNNEI. Combining iRepertoire HTBI primers with Arm-PCR of CDR3 regions, the authors built TCR beta libraries. TCRdb fed the multiplex PCR reads into MiXCR, producing one record per CDR3 protein. The sample has approximately 400,000 distinct CDR3 sequences; around 11% are singletons. There are many counts of this clonotype. The data were also submitted as part of a second study, on T cells in Graves' hyperthyroidism and ophthalmopathy. That study adds: Aged 18 to 65, the patients had hyperthyroidism that was newly diagnosed and had lasted under 2 months. Not enrolled were patients with uncontrolled infection, other autoimmune disease, pregnancy or lactation. Thyroid ultrasound, orbital computed tomography, clinical symptoms, and serum thyroxine and TRAb underpinned diagnoses. Most thyroid clonotypes expanded above 0.001 appeared in blood too.

Sequencing was performed on peripheral blood mononuclear cells (PBMCs), taken at new diagnosis, from a patient treated with antithyroid drugs. The receptor was isolated from a woman younger than 35 with Graves disease. The chain uses TRBV2 and TRBJ1-2; no clear D gene. In DNA form, the CDR3 reads TGTGCCAGCAGTGAAAGCGGTTTCGACTATGGCTACACCTTC. Translating it yields CASSESGFDYGYTF.